Each of the 24 T cell receptor beta chains below was sequenced from the same sample in a study of breast tumors, draining lymph nodes, adjacent tissues. TCRdb re-called the multiplex PCR reads with MiXCR, one entry per CDR3 protein. The data contain under 350,000 distinct CDR3 sequences, 30% of them singletons. Samples came from axillary lymph nodes draining the breast cancer. Sequenced: axillary lymph node tissue. The receptor source for this set is a female donor with breast cancer. Some clones in this sample may be carry-over from other donors' samples.

This clonotype was picked up many times. J is TRBJ1-2 and V is TRBV6-6; the D gene is possibly TRBD1 (5 bases). Trimming stripped 11 bases from V and 3 bases from J, with 19 bases between. CDR1 is MNHNY, CDR2 SVGAGI, per germline (reference sequence). This CDR3 is 14 amino acids long. The CDR3 sequence: CAGGGEGRDYGYTF. CDR3 DNA: TGTGCCGGTGGGGGAGAAGGGCGCGACTATGGCTACACCTTC.

This clonotype was found many times. This chain links TRBV25-1 with TRBJ2-7; D tentatively reads TRBD1 or TRBD2 (5 bases each). V was clipped by 0 bases and J by 2 bases, with 11 bases between them. The germline V gene has CDR1 MGHDK and CDR2 SYGVNS. This CDR3 contains 15 residues. DNA of the CDR3: TGTGCCAGCAGTGAATACGGCCGGGGCACCTACGAGCAGTACTTC. Translating it yields CASSEYGRGTYEQYF.

In its sample, this clonotype was seen many times. V usage is TRBV2 and J usage is TRBJ1-6, with D possibly matching TRBD1 (5 bases). V lost 6 bases to trimming and J lost 10 bases, with 13 bases between them. The CDR3 totals 13 residues. Germline values: CDR1 SNHLY, CDR2 FYNNEI. The DNA of the CDR3 is TGTGCCAGCAGCGTAGAAGGGGTGTCACCCCTCCACTTT. The encoded protein is CASSVEGVSPLHF.

This chain connects TRBV19 to TRBJ1-1; D gene uncertain. The length of the CDR3 is 14 residues. Germline V gives CDR1 LNHDA, CDR2 SQIVND (reference sequence). Trimming shortened V by 1 base and J by 1 base, and 7 bases separated the two germline ends. CDR3 residues: CASSIGFGNTEAFF. CDR3 bases: TGTGCCAGTAGTATAGGGTTCGGGAACACTGAAGCTTTCTTT.

V and J are TRBV30 and TRBJ2-6; D unresolved. In germline, CDR1 is GTSNPN, CDR2 SVGIG (reference sequence). This CDR3 is built from 18 residues. The V and J ends lost 0 bases and 0 bases respectively, with 15 bases between them. The CDR3 loop reads CAWSVRIGRSSGANVLTF. The CDR3 nucleotides read TGTGCCTGGAGTGTACGGATAGGCAGAAGCTCTGGGGCCAACGTCCTGACTTTC.

This clonotype was recorded many times. J is TRBJ2-3 and V is TRBV20-1; TRBD2 agrees at 12 bases. This CDR3 region has 18 residues. The germline gives CDR1 DFQATT, CDR2 SNEGSKA (reference sequence). Trimming took 3 bases from V and 3 from J; bases not matched to a gene: 13. The chain's CDR3 is CSARRPGTSGLSTDTQYF. In nucleotides, the CDR3 is TGCAGTGCTAGGAGACCCGGGACTAGCGGGCTGTCTACAGATACGCAGTATTTT.

This clonotype came up many times. This rearrangement joins TRBV20-1 to TRBJ2-3; D unclear. V was cut by 1 base and J by 1 base, with 6 bases left in between. The CDR3 covers 13 residues. The germline CDR1 and CDR2 sequences are DFQATT and SNEGSKA (reference sequence). The CDR3 DNA is TGCAGTGCTAGAGTATCAGGCACAGATACGCAGTATTTT. The encoded protein is CSARVSGTDTQYF.

This clonotype appeared many times. CDR3 sequence reads: CASSLDGPDNEQFF. CDR3 DNA sequence: TGTGCCAGCAGCTTAGATGGCCCAGACAATGAGCAGTTCTTC. The chain couples TRBV11-3 to TRBJ2-1; no clear D gene. V shed 0 bases and J shed 5 bases, with 8 bases lying between them. The CDR3 loop spans 14 amino acids. Germline loops: CDR1 SGHNT, CDR2 YENEEA.

About this clonotype: The junction and the germline gene differ at one end; a read error may be behind it. In DNA form, the CDR3 reads TGTGCCAGCAGCCTCACAGGGTCGGCTAACTATGGCTCCACCTTC. As protein: CASSLTGSANYGSTF. V is TRBV14 and J is TRBJ1-2, with D tentatively TRBD1 (6 bases). Germline assignment: CDR1 SGHDN and CDR2 FVKESK. CDR3 length: 15 amino acids.

This clonotype was counted many times. The chain joins TRBV19 to TRBJ2-1; D is perhaps TRBD2 (5 bases). The CDR3 consists of 15 residues. From germline, CDR1 is LNHDA and CDR2 SQIVND (reference sequence). With 3 bases removed from V and 4 bases from J, the gap between germline ends came to 13 bases. This CDR3 reads CASSMGRKTYNEQFF. CDR3 bases: TGTGCCAGTAGTATGGGGAGAAAGACATACAATGAGCAGTTCTTC.

This clonotype appeared many times. The CDR3 region is CSARDRDRGNVGETQYF. The DNA for the CDR3 is TGCAGTGCTAGAGATCGGGACAGGGGAAATGTAGGGGAGACCCAGTACTTC. The chain has TRBV20-1 and TRBJ2-5, with TRBD1 matching 10 bases. V gave up 0 bases and J gave up 5 bases; unmatched junction bases: 12. Looked up from germline, CDR1 is DFQATT and CDR2 is SNEGSKA (reference sequence). The CDR3 has 17 residues.

At least ten counts were recorded for this clonotype. The V and J genes are TRBV7-9 and TRBJ2-1; D is unresolved. V was clipped by 3 bases and J by 8 bases, with 8 bases between them. The CDR3 runs to 12 residues. Germline V gene lookup returns CDR1 SEHNR and CDR2 FQNEAQ (reference sequence). DNA of the CDR3: TGTGCCAGCAGCTTTGTAGTCGATGAGCAGTTCTTC. Translated: CASSFVVDEQFF.

As concerns this clonotype: A read error may be the cause here, since a much bigger clone is one base away. The rearrangement joins TRBV7-8 to TRBJ1-3; D is ambiguous. There are 17 residues in the CDR3. Germline V gene data show CDR1 as SGHVS and CDR2 as FQNEAQ. Here the CDR3 DNA reads TGTGCCAGCAGCTTATTCGTTTCGGGAAACTCTGGAAACACCACATATTTT. This translates into CASSLFVSGNSGNTTYF. Together with reference TRBV7-8 and TRBJ1-3, the CDR3 gives the full variable domain: GAGVSQSPRYKVAKRGQDVALRCDPISGHVSLFWYQQALGQGPEFLTYFQNEAQLDKSGLPSDRFFAERPEGSVSTLKIQRTQQEDSAVYLCASSLFVSGNSGNTTYFGEGSWLTVV.

This clonotype was seen more than once but under ten times. The CDR3 coding sequence is TGTGCCAGCAGTCACGTCGGGGGCCGAGAGACCCAGTACTTC. It translates to CASSHVGGRETQYF. V is TRBV6-5 and J is TRBJ2-5; possibly TRBD1 or TRBD2 for D (6 bases each). The CDR3 has 14 amino acids. V lost 5 bases, J lost 4 bases, and 14 bases lay in between. Germline values: CDR1 MNHEY, CDR2 SVGAGI.

This clonotype came up many times. The V call is TRBV7-6, the J call TRBJ1-5, with D unclear. The CDR3 totals 14 residues. Trimming stripped 0 bases from V and 3 bases from J, with 6 bases between. Germline CDR1 and CDR2: SGHVS and FNYEAQ. This CDR3 reads CASSLAVHNQPQHF. DNA for the CDR3: TGTGCCAGCAGCTTAGCGGTCCACAATCAGCCCCAGCATTTT. The full variable domain, in which reference TRBV7-6 and TRBJ1-5 provide the parts outside the CDR3, is GAGVSQSPRYKVTKRGQDVALRCDPISGHVSLYWYRQALGQGPEFLTYFNYEAQQDKSGLPNDRFSAERPEGSISTLTIQRTEQRDSAMYRCASSLAVHNQPQHFGDGTRLSIL.

Turning to this clonotype: A much larger clone differs by one base, so this may be a read error. The CDR3 nucleotides are TGTGCCAGCCGGCGGTTGTCGCCCTACGAGCAGTACTTC. This encodes CASRRLSPYEQYF. The rearrangement links TRBV6-6 to TRBJ2-7; D remains unclear. Trimming pared 8 bases from V and 2 bases from J, leaving 13 bases between. The CDR3 is 13 amino acids. From germline, CDR1 is MNHNY and CDR2 SVGAGI (reference sequence).

V gene TRBV5-6 combines with J gene TRBJ2-2; D gene ambiguous. V was shortened by 4 bases and J by 8 bases, with 12 bases between the two germline ends. The CDR3 runs to 13 residues. Germline CDR1 and CDR2: SGHDT and YYEEEE. The CDR3 nucleotides read TGTGCCAGCAGCCCTACCGGGTGGGGGGAGCTGTTTTTT. It specifies CASSPTGWGELFF.

Many counts were recorded for this clonotype. The rearrangement joins TRBV11-3 to TRBJ2-1; D is uncertain. Trimming left V 5 bases short and J 6 bases short, with 17 bases between. Germline loops: CDR1 SGHNT, CDR2 YENEEA. The CDR3 runs to 15 residues. The CDR3 nucleotides read TGTGCCAGCAGCCGCACGGGCCTAGGATTCAATGAGCAGTTCTTC. This encodes CASSRTGLGFNEQFF.

There are many counts of this clonotype. This chain links TRBV11-2 with TRBJ2-1, with TRBD2 identical over 11 bases. The CDR3 totals 18 residues. The germline gives CDR1 SGHAT, CDR2 FQNNGV. Trimming removed 5 bases from V and 10 bases from J; junction bases left unmatched: 19. CDR3 in DNA: TGTGCCAGCAGCCGCTTTATAGCGGGACTAGCGGCCCAGACCGAGCAGTTCTTC. This codes for CASSRFIAGLAAQTEQFF.

This clonotype appeared a few times. The chain links TRBV3-1 to TRBJ2-3; D call uncertain. The CDR3 loop spans 12 amino acids. The ends were cut back, 3 bases at V and 12 bases at J, with 13 bases in the middle. Germline V gene data show CDR1 as LGHDT and CDR2 as YNNKEL (reference sequence). CDR3 sequence (DNA): TGTGCCAGCAGCCATGATCGGATAGGACAGTATTTT. Protein: CASSHDRIGQYF.

This clonotype was detected only a few times. The rearrangement links TRBV3-1 to TRBJ2-7; either TRBD1 or TRBD2 may supply D (5 bases each). CDR1 is LGHDT and CDR2 is YNNKEL in the germline V gene (reference sequence). V was shortened by 2 bases and J by 9 bases, with 17 bases between the two germline ends. This CDR3 has 14 amino acids. The CDR3 sequence: CASSQSGRDGVQYF. The CDR3 DNA reads as TGTGCCAGCAGCCAAAGCGGCAGGGATGGAGTGCAGTACTTC.

The rearrangement joins TRBV28 to TRBJ1-6; possible D gene TRBD1, 6 bases. The CDR3 runs 13 residues. V was shortened by 6 bases and J by 7 bases, with 10 bases between the two germline ends. Germline-derived CDR1 and CDR2 are MDHEN and SYDVKM. CDR3 nucleotide sequence: TGTGCCAGCAGCCGGGACAAAAATTCACCCCTCCACTTT. Its translation: CASSRDKNSPLHF.

CDR3 loop: CASSFRPGRRRGQPQHF. The CDR3 coding sequence is TGTGCCAGCAGTTTTCGCCCCGGCAGGCGGCGGGGACAGCCCCAGCATTTT. J is TRBJ1-5 and V is TRBV28; D gene unclear. The V end was cut by 3 bases, the J end by 7 bases, with 22 bases between. Germline V CDR1 and CDR2: MDHEN, SYDVKM. The CDR3 contains 17 residues.

This clonotype was seen repeatedly, ten times or more. This chain joins TRBV4-2 and TRBJ2-2; 10 bases agree with TRBD2. There are 14 residues in the CDR3. V was clipped by 4 bases and J by 6 bases; unmatched bases: 2. Germline V lookup: CDR1 LGHNA, CDR2 YNFKEQ. This chain's CDR3 is CASSRLAGAGELFF. In DNA, the CDR3 is TGTGCCAGCAGCCGGCTAGCGGGAGCCGGGGAGCTGTTTTTT.